Shown below are 10 T cell receptor beta chains from a single sample sequenced in a study of Tregs in tolerant kidney transplant recipients. Sequencing was performed with immunoSEQ multiplex PCR; in TCRdb, only in-frame clones are kept and a portion is missing. The data show some 66,000 clones, with roughly 92% seen just once and over 9.5% held by the top ten. This specimen was CD8+ T cells from blood, taken before the transplant. Receptors originate from a human donor who received a combined kidney and bone marrow transplant.

The gene calls are TRBV6-4 and TRBJ1-5, with 7 bases aligning to TRBD1. Trimming cost V 11 bases and J 0 bases; bases outside gene matches: 13. Germline CDR1 MRHNA, CDR2 SNTAGT. This CDR3 comprises 16 residues. The CDR3 bases are TGTGCCGGGGGAAAAGACAGGGAGTATAGCAATCAGCCCCAGCATTTT. Encoded protein: CAGGKDREYSNQPQHF.

V gene TRBV11-3 combines with J gene TRBJ2-3; maybe TRBD2 (6 bases). Germline CDR1 SGHNT, CDR2 YENEEA. This CDR3 comprises 16 residues. V was pared by 5 bases and J by 2 bases, with 17 bases between. CDR3 coding DNA: TGTGCCAGCAGCAAAATGTCAGCGGGCGTCACAGATACGCAGTATTTT. Translated, it gives CASSKMSAGVTDTQYF.

This clone was counted a single time. V and J are TRBV9 and TRBJ2-7; 10 bases are a match to TRBD1. The V gene end was trimmed by 2 bases and the J gene end by 2 bases; junction bases not matched to a gene: 1. CDR1 and CDR2 from the germline V gene are SGDLS and YYNGEE. This CDR3 contains 14 residues. The CDR3 here is CASSVGTGAYEQYF. For the CDR3, the DNA is TGTGCCAGCAGCGTGGGGACAGGGGCCTACGAGCAGTACTTC.

V is TRBV11-2 and J is TRBJ2-7, with D perhaps matching TRBD1 (5 bases). Germline V gives CDR1 SGHAT, CDR2 FQNNGV. This CDR3 contains 15 residues. The ends were cut back, 4 bases at V and 0 bases at J, with 13 bases in the middle. The CDR3 DNA follows: TGTGCCAGCAGCTCACTGACAGAAAGCTCCTACGAGCAGTACTTC. It codes for CASSSLTESSYEQYF.

The V gene is TRBV9, the J gene TRBJ2-1; D unclear. Germline CDR1 and CDR2: SGDLS and YYNGEE. V lost 0 bases and J lost 9, with 4 bases in between. The CDR3 covers 11 residues. The CDR3 reads CASSVAGEQFF. The CDR3 DNA follows: TGTGCCAGCAGCGTAGCGGGTGAGCAGTTCTTC.

V and J are TRBV4-2 and TRBJ2-7, with TRBD1 identical over 9 bases. CDR1 is LGHNA, CDR2 YNFKEQ, per germline. This CDR3 has 16 amino acids. The J segment lost 4 bases and the V segment lost 0 bases, leaving 7 bases of the junction unmatched. CDR3 loop: CASSQDGDRDFYEQYF. The CDR3 region has the DNA TGTGCCAGCAGCCAAGATGGGGACAGGGATTTTTACGAGCAGTACTTC.

This clone was seen once. This chain connects TRBV9 to TRBJ1-5; no reliable D call. The CDR3 loop spans 13 amino acids. The germline V gene has CDR1 SGDLS and CDR2 YYNGEE. V was clipped by 2 bases and J by 6 bases, with 9 bases between them. The CDR3 region has the DNA TGTGCCAGCAGCGTGGGCCTGGGTCAGCCCCAGCATTTT. It is translated as CASSVGLGQPQHF.

Note on this clone: Its ends do not fully match the called genes, so a read error is possible. Other DNA sequences in the sample encode the same CDR3. The rearrangement uses TRBV10-3 and TRBJ1-6; D remains ambiguous. This CDR3 spans 15 amino acids. Germline V gives CDR1 ENHRY, CDR2 SYGVKD. Here the CDR3 reads CAISVKSSYNSPLHF. The CDR3 coding sequence is TGTGCCATCAGTGTAAAGAGCTCCTATAATTCCCCCCTCCACTTT.

A few counts support this clone. The V gene is TRBV29-1, the J gene TRBJ1-2; maybe TRBD1 (6 bases). The germline V gene encodes CDR1 SQVTM and CDR2 ANQGSEA. This CDR3 region has 15 residues. Trimming stripped 4 bases from V and 5 bases from J, with 20 bases between. The CDR3 reads CSVGPKPGQFYGYTF. The DNA of the CDR3 is TGCAGCGTTGGACCCAAACCGGGACAATTTTATGGCTACACCTTC.

V and J are TRBV6-1 and TRBJ1-5, with D possibly TRBD1 on 6 matching bases. The germline V and J ends were trimmed by 3 bases and 0 bases, with 9 bases remaining between them. The CDR3 loop spans 15 amino acids. Per germline, CDR1 MNHNS and CDR2 SASEGT. CDR3 region: CASSEDRTSNQPQHF. In DNA form, the CDR3 reads TGTGCCAGCAGTGAGGACAGAACTAGCAATCAGCCCCAGCATTTT.